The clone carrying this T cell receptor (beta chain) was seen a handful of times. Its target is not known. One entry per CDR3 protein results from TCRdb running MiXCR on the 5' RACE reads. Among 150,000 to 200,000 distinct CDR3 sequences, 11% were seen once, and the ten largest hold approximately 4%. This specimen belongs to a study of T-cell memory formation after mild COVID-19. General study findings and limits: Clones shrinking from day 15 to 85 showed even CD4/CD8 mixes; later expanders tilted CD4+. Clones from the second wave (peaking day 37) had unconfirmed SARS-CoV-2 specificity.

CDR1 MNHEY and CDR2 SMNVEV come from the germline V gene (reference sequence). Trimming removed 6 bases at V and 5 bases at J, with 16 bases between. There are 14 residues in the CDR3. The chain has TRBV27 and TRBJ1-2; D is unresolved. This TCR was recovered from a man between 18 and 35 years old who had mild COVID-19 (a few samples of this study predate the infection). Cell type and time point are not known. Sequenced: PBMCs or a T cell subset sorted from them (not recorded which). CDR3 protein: CASRKDENPYGYTF. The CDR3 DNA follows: TGTGCCAGCAGAAAAGACGAAAATCCTTATGGCTACACCTTC.